The clone carrying this T cell receptor beta chain was detected only once. Its matching antigen is unknown. The protocol was immunoSEQ multiplex PCR, while the TCRdb copy is restricted to in-frame clones and leaves out a portion. The sample includes roughly 130,000 clones, about 90% of them seen just once. Germline V gives CDR1 SGHTA, CDR2 FQGNSA. CDR3 length: 14 residues. Trimming stripped 6 bases from V and 4 bases from J, with 12 bases between. These data belong to a study of T cell responses to AZD1222 COVID-19 vaccine. The study's findings and limits: Spike was spanned by vaccine-associated CD4 TCRs, which were dominant at 160-218 and 743-854. Without day 14 samples, only post-peak T cell repertoires were studied.

The sample here was peripheral blood, taken 28 days after the second dose of the MenACWY control vaccine. The receptor's source is an adult who received the MenACWY meningococcal vaccine as a control. The chain recombines TRBV7-2 with TRBJ1-4, with D perhaps matching TRBD1 (5 bases). The CDR3 spells CASSKGTGNEKLFF. CDR3 nucleotides: TGTGCCAGCAGTAAAGGGACGGGTAATGAAAAACTGTTTTTT.